The T cell receptor (beta chain) under discussion was sequenced for a study of blood T cell repertoires in COVID-19. In the study's own analysis: Nucleated cell number was recorded as an estimate derived from reference gene primer amplification. The data were produced by immunoSEQ multiplex PCR, yet TCRdb's version contains in-frame clones alone and is incomplete. V and J calls and clone size are those listed in that table; D and trimming were worked out from the DNA. This table holds under 100,000 clones, over 75% found once. CDR3 length equals 13 residues. V shed 2 bases and J 2 bases; nucleotides not matched to a gene: 1. Germline assignment: CDR1 SGHRS and CDR2 YFSETQ.

The J gene is TRBJ2-7, the V gene TRBV5-1, with TRBD2 matching 7 bases. Sequenced sample: peripheral blood. The receptor's source is a human donor in a cohort sampled during active COVID-19. The CDR3 coding sequence is TGCGCCAGCAGCTTCAGCGGGGCCTACGAGCAGTACTTC. It codes for CASSFSGAYEQYF.